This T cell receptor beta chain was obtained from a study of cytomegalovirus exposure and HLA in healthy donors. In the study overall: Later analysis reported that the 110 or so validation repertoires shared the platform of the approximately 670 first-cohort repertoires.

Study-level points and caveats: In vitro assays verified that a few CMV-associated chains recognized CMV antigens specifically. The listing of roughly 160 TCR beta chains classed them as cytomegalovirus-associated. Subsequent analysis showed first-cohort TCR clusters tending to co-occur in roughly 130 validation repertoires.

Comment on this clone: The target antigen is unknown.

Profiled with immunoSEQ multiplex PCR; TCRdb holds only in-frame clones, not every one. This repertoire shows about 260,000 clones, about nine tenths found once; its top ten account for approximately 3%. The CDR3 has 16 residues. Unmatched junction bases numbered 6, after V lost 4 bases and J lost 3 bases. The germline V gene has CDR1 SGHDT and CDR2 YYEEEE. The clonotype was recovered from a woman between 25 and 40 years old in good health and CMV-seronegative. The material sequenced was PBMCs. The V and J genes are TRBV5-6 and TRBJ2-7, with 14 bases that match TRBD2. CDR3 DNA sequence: TGTGCCAGCAGCGGCGGCGGACTAGCGGGAGGCTACGAGCAGTACTTC. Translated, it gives CASSGGGLAGGYEQYF.